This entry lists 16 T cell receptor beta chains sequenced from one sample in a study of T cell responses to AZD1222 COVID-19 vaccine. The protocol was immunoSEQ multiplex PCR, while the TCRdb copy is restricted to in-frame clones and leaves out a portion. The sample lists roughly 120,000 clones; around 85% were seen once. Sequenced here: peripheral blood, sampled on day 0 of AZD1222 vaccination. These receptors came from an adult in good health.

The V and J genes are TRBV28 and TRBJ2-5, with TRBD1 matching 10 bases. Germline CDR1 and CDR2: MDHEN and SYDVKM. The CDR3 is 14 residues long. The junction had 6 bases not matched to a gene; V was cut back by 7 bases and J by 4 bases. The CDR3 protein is CASTGQGYRETQYF. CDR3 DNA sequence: TGTGCCAGCACGGGACAGGGGTATAGAGAGACCCAGTACTTC.

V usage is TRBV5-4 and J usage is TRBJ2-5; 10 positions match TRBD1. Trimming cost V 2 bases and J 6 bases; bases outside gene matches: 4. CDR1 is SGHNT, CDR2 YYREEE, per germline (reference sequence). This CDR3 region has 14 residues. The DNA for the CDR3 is TGTGCCAGCAGCTTAGACAGGGGGCGAAAGACCCAGTACTTC. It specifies CASSLDRGRKTQYF.

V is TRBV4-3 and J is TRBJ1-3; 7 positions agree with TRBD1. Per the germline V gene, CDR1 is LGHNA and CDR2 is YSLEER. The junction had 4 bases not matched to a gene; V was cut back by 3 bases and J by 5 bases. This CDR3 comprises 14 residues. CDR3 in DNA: TGCGCCAGCAGCCAGATGACAGGGAGAAACACCATATATTTT. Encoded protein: CASSQMTGRNTIYF.

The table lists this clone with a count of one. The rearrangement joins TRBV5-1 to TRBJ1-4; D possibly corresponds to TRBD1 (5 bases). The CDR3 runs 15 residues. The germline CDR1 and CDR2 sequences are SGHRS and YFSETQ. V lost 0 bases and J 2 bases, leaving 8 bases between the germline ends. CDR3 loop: CASSLEGRTNEKLFF. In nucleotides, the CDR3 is TGCGCCAGCAGCTTGGAGGGGAGGACTAATGAAAAACTGTTTTTT.

The CDR3 reads CAWKSAGAGLGTGELFF. CDR3 coding DNA: TGTGCCTGGAAGTCGGCCGGGGCGGGACTAGGCACCGGGGAGCTGTTTTTT. This sequence joins TRBV30 and TRBJ2-2, with 8 bases fitting TRBD2. The CDR3 spans 17 residues. With 4 bases clipped from V and 4 bases from J, the junction kept 14 bases outside the gene matches. CDR1 is GTSNPN, CDR2 SVGIG, per germline (reference sequence). Drawing the rest from reference TRBV30 and TRBJ2-2, the complete variable domain is SQTIHQWPATLVQPVGSPLSLECTVEGTSNPNLYWYRQAAGRGLQLLFYSVGIGQISSEVPQNLSASRPQDRQFILSSKKLLLSDSGFYLCAWKSAGAGLGTGELFFGEGSRLTVL.

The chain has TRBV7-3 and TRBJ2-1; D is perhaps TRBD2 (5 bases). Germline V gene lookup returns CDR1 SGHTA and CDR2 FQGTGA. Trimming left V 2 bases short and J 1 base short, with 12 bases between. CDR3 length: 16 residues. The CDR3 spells CASSLFAGKSYNEQFF. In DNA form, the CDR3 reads TGTGCCAGCAGCTTATTCGCGGGCAAATCCTACAATGAGCAGTTCTTC.

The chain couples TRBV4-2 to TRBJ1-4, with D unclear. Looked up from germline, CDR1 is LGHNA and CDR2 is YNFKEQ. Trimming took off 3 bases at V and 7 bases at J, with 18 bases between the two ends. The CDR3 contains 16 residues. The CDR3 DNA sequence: TGTGCCAGCAGCCAGGATCTACCCCGGACGTCTGAAAAACTGTTTTTT. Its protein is CASSQDLPRTSEKLFF.

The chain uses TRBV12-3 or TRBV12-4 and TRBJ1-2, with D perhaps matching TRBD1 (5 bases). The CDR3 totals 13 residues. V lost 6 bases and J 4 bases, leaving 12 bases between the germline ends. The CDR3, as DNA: TGTGCCAGCAGGTGGGGGGAGGCCTATGGCTACACCTTC. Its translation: CASRWGEAYGYTF.

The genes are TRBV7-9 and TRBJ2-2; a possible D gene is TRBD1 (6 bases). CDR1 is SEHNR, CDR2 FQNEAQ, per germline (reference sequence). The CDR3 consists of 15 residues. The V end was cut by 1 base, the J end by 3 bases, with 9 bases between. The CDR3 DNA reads TGTGCCAGCAGCTTAGTGACAGGACACACCGGGGAGCTGTTTTTT. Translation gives CASSLVTGHTGELFF.

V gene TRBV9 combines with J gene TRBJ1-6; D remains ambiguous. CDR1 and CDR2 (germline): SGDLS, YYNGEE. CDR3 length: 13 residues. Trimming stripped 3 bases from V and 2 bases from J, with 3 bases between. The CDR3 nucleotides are TGTGCCAGCAGCGCAGCCTATAATTCACCCCTCCACTTT. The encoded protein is CASSAAYNSPLHF.

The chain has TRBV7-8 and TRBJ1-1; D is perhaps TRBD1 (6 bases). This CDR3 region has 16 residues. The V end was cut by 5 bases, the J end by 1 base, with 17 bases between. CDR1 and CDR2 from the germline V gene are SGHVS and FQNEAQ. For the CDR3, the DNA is TGTGCCAGCAGCGGACGAAGTGACAGGCCGAACACTGAAGCTTTCTTT. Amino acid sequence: CASSGRSDRPNTEAFF.

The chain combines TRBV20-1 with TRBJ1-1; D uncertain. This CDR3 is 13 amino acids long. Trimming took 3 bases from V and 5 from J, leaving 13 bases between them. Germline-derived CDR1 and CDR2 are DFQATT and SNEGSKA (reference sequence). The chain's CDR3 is CSASRSGTTEAFF. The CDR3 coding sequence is TGCAGTGCTAGTAGATCCGGTACGACTGAAGCTTTCTTT.

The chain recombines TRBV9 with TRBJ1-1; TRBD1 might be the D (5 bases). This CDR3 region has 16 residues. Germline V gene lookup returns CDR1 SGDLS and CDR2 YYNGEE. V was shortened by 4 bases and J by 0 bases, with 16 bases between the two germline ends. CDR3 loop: CASSPARGSLNTEAFF. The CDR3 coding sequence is TGTGCCAGCAGCCCCGCCCGGGGCTCGTTGAACACTGAAGCTTTCTTT.

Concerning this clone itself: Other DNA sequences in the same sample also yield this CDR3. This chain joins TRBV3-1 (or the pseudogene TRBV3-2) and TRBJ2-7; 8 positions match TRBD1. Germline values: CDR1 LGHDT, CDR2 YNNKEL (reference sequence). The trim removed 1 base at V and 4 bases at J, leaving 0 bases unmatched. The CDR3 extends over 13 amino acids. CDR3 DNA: TGTGCCAGCAGCCAAGGGACAGGGTACGAGCAGTACTTC. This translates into CASSQGTGYEQYF.

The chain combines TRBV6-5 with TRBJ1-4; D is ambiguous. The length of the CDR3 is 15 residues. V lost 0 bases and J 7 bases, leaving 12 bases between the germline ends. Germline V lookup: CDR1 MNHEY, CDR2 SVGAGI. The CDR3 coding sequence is TGTGCCAGCAGTTACTCGCGGTCGCCGAGTGAAAAACTGTTTTTT. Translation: CASSYSRSPSEKLFF.

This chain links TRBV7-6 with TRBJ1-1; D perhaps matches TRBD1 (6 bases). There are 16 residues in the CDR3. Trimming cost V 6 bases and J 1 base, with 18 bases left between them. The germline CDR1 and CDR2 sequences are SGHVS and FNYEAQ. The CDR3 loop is CASRLRSAGANTEAFF. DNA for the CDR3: TGTGCCAGCAGATTAAGGTCGGCAGGGGCGAACACTGAAGCTTTCTTT.